This TCR beta chain was sequenced during a study of technical replicates of blood from a few donors. Measured with immunoSEQ multiplex PCR; TCRdb has only the in-frame clones, and not every one. The sample carries more than 65,000 clones, around 97% recorded once. CDR1 is SGHRS and CDR2 is YFSETQ in the germline V gene. Between the trimmed V and J ends, which lost 2 bases and 4 bases, there was a span of 8 bases. The CDR3 length is 13 residues. This TCR was sampled from a human donor in good health. The chain uses TRBV5-1 and TRBJ2-3; a weak D match, TRBD1 (5 bases). Sample: T cells isolated from PBMCs. DNA of the CDR3: TGCGCCAGCAGCTTCCCAGGGCCAGATACGCAGTATTTT. It encodes CASSFPGPDTQYF.